These 4 T cell receptor beta chains were all obtained from the same sample, sequenced in a study of tumor and adjacent non-tumor tissue in lung cancer. The template was RNA from unsorted bulk tissue. Three rounds of nested PCR, following a modified ARM-PCR protocol, produced the TCRbeta library. MiXCR was run by TCRdb on the multiplex PCR reads, yielding one entry per CDR3 protein. The table lists 60,000 to 85,000 distinct CDR3 sequences, roughly 80% of them singletons. Sequenced input: lung tumor tissue. The source of these receptors is a woman aged 45 to 65 with non-small cell lung cancer.

On this clonotype: The CDR3 end shows no conserved phenylalanine or tryptophan, and so a read error is likely. This chain joins TRBV12-3 or TRBV12-4 and TRBJ2-5; perhaps TRBD2 as D (5 bases). The CDR3 spans 13 residues. V was pared by 11 bases and J by 2 bases, with 15 bases between. CDR3 loop: CAGTRPGQETQYL. The DNA of the CDR3 is TGTGCCGGCACCCGACCGGGACAAGAGACCCAGTACTTA.

About this clonotype itself: The junction and the germline gene differ at one end; a read error may be behind it. The chain joins TRBV6-1 to TRBJ2-6; TRBD2 is a possible D gene (6 bases). CDR1 and CDR2 from the germline V gene are MNHNS and SASEGT. CDR3 length: 17 amino acids. In nucleotides, the CDR3 is TGTGCCAGCAGTGAACTAACGGGAGTCACTGGTGCCAACGTCCTGACTTTC. Translation: CASSELTGVTGANVLTF.

This clonotype was recorded many times. One end of the junction fails to match germline, which may point to a read error. The V call is TRBV12-3 or TRBV12-4, the J call TRBJ2-1, with a weak D call TRBD2 (5 bases). The CDR3 runs to 15 residues. CDR3 loop: CASTLPEDPYNGQSF. In DNA form, the CDR3 reads TGTGCCAGCACCTTACCGGAGGACCCCTACAATGGGCAGTCCTTC.

This chain joins TRBV11-2 and TRBJ2-7, with TRBD2 matching 8 bases. Germline V gives CDR1 SGHAT, CDR2 FQNNGV. V lost 8 bases, J lost 4 bases, and 13 bases stayed unmatched. The CDR3 extends over 15 amino acids. The CDR3 protein is CASGLLVTSAYEQYF. The CDR3 nucleotides are TGTGCCAGCGGCCTACTAGTGACTAGCGCGTACGAGCAGTACTTC. The full variable domain, completed using reference TRBV11-2 and TRBJ2-7, is EAGVAQSPRYKIIEKRQSVAFWCNPISGHATLYWYQQILGQGPKLLIQFQNNGVVDDSQLPKDRFSAERLKGVDSTLKIQPAKLEDSAVYLCASGLLVTSAYEQYFGPGTRLTVT.